This T cell receptor beta chain was identified in a study of spatial heterogeneity in lung cancer. Study observations and caveats: Blood contained ubiquitous expanded tumor TCRs more at resection than at follow-up.

The CDR3 runs to 17 residues. Germline V gene data show CDR1 as SGHTA and CDR2 as FQGTGA. Germline trimming cut 5 bases from V and 5 bases from J; bases unmatched to any gene: 10. This clonotype has at least ten counts. Its antigen is undetermined. As to time point: blood at routine non-recurrence follow-up after resection. Tumor, nontumor lung or frozen PBMC supplied whole RNA, sequenced without sorting. TCRdb re-called the 5' RACE reads with MiXCR, one entry per CDR3 protein. This sample has about 120,000 distinct CDR3 sequences, with 12% found just once. Specimen: PBMCs, collected at follow-up. This chain links TRBV7-3 with TRBJ2-1, with 12 bases lining up with TRBD2. This TCR was recovered from a male donor with early-stage non-small cell lung cancer. The CDR3 loop is CASSPTSGGLINNEQFF. DNA of the CDR3: TGTGCCAGCAGCCCTACTAGCGGGGGGCTCATTAACAATGAGCAGTTCTTC.